The TCR beta chain under discussion was sequenced for a study of CD8 T cells in Susac syndrome (dated by TCRdb to between 2019 and 2020). Background for the entire study: Of the Susac syndrome patients who were sequenced, under 10 were in clinical remission while about six had clinically active disease. Susac syndrome patients were therapy-naive, on corticosteroids (some also receiving IVIg), or on IVIg alone at blood withdrawal. Repertoire sequencing was used to test whether CD8+ T cell activation and differentiation in Susac syndrome was antigen driven.

What the research found in general, with its limitations: The TCR sequencing and HLA analysis was acknowledged to have included a relatively small number of individuals. No clonal expansion was detected in the CD4+ T cell repertoire of Susac syndrome patients.

Peripheral blood CD8+ and CD4+ T cells from healthy donors, Susac syndrome patients and multiple sclerosis patients were profiled by high-throughput TCR beta sequencing. Recently defined diagnostic criteria for definite or probable disease were met by the Susac syndrome patients. Bulk CD8+ and CD4+ T cells were purified by magnetic negative isolation, while CD8+ TEMRA cells were enriched using FACS. Blood was collected in EDTA tubes and processed within 24 hours, with PBMCs isolated through density gradient centrifugation. PBMCs intended for TCR sequencing were cryopreserved in liquid nitrogen and were subsequently thawed in a 37 degrees C water bath. Purity of sorted or isolated CD4+, CD8+ and CD8+ TEMRA cells was at least 90%. This clonotype was detected once. It lacks a known antigen. One base away there is no much larger clone; base qualities are not given. On its own, one read is weak support.

RNA was extracted with the RNeasy kit and 0.5 to 1 ug was reverse transcribed using random hexamers. TCR beta CDR3 regions were amplified with the immunoSEQ multiplex PCR assay covering 54 Vbeta and 13 Jbeta segments. PCR amplification bias was corrected using a synthetic template baseline for primer optimization and computational correction. In the paper's pipeline: Reads were annotated to V, D and J genes according to IMGT and were analyzed with immunoSEQ Analyzer, with only productive sequences retained. Clonality was computed as one minus Shannon entropy normalized by log2 of the number of productive unique sequences. For each patient and control, public and private clones were evaluated among the 100 most prevalent clones. A clone was defined as Susac-specific if it was absent from the healthy and MS cohorts, from around 960 published viral clones and from other ImmuneACCESS disease sequences. The public reads were reprocessed in TCRdb via fastp at Q25 and MiXCR, keeping in-frame beta chains. Identical CDR3 protein sequences are pooled into one entry, listed with their most common genes and DNA. It is TCRdb's table, rather than the study itself, that gives the V and J calls and clone size. The sample table lists approximately 180,000 distinct CDR3 sequences, 85% to 95% of them with a count of one. Of the sample, around 0.1% is held by the ten largest clones.

V was cut back by 0 bases and J by 0 bases, leaving a gap of 9 bases between them. The cysteine opens and the phenylalanine closes a CDR3 of 16 amino acids. The retained sequence is limited to the CDR3, 48 bases, with the frame set at the first base. The germline V gene encodes CDR1 MNHNY and CDR2 SVGAGI (reference sequence). In this chain, TRBV6-6 is recombined with TRBJ1-3; the D gene identity is not certain. The TCR was taken from a human donor with Susac syndrome. The sequenced material came from CD4+ T cells from PBMCs. The DNA reads as follows: TGTGCCAGCAGTTACTCGTCAAGGGCCTCTGGAAACACCATATATTTT. This gives the protein CASSYSSRASGNTIYF.